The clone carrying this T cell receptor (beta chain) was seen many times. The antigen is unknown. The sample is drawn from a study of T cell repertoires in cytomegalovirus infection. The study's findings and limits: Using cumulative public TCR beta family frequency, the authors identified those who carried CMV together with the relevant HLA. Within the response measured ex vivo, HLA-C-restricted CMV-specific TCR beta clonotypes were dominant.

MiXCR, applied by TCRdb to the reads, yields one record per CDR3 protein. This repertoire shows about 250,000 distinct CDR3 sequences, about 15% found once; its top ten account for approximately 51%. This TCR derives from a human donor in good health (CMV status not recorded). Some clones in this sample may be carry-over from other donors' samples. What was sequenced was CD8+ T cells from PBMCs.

In nucleotides, the CDR3 is TGTGCCAGCAGCGGACTAGCGGAATACGAGCAGTACTTC. This codes for CASSGLAEYEQYF. The chain uses TRBV6-2 or TRBV6-3 and TRBJ2-7, with 10 positions matching TRBD2. V dropped 6 bases and J dropped 4; count of bases not matched to a gene: 3. Per the germline V gene, CDR1 is MNHEY and CDR2 is SVGEGT. The CDR3 consists of 13 residues.